A selection of T cell receptor beta chains follows, all from one sample in a study of cytomegalovirus exposure and HLA in healthy donors. Here immunoSEQ multiplex PCR was the method, and the copy in TCRdb shows in-frame clones only, minus some. In the table there are about 130,000 clones, about 66% of which are singletons. The specimen was PBMCs. The receptors come from a man between 25 and 39 years old in good health and CMV-seropositive. CDR3s include the opening cysteine and the closing phenylalanine or tryptophan. D genes are given only for firm matches. Some rows mark clone size as missing; the rest say once, few, many or name a class of expanded clone.

v_gene	d_gene	abundance	j_gene	CDR3aa	CDR3nt
TRBV6-5	TRBD2	.	TRBJ2-3	CASRRAGVVTDTQYF	TGTGCCAGCAGACGAGCGGGAGTGGTCACAGATACGCAGTATTTT
TRBV28	.	few	TRBJ1-1	CASSFRVFEAFF	TGTGCCAGCAGTTTTCGGGTATTTGAAGCTTTCTTT
TRBV9	TRBD2	.	TRBJ2-5	CASSDNGLAPETQYF	TGTGCCAGCAGCGATAATGGACTAGCGCCAGAGACCCAGTACTTC
TRBV7-3	TRBD2	.	TRBJ2-7	CASSSRLAGAHEQYF	TGTGCCAGCAGCTCTAGACTAGCGGGAGCTCACGAGCAGTACTTC
TRBV5-1	.	.	TRBJ2-3	CASSLLRLTTDTQYF	TGCGCCAGCAGCTTGTTGCGACTGACCACAGATACGCAGTATTTT
TRBV28	TRBD2	.	TRBJ2-7	CASRSLAGGSYEQYF	TGTGCCAGCAGGAGCCTAGCGGGAGGAAGCTACGAGCAGTACTTC
TRBV5-4	.	.	TRBJ1-4	CASSAPGSTNEKLFF	TGTGCCAGCAGCGCCCCGGGGTCAACTAATGAAAAACTGTTTTTT
TRBV5-4	.	.	TRBJ2-3	CASTPERGIDTQYF	TGTGCCAGCACCCCCGAGAGAGGGATAGATACGCAGTATTTT
TRBV28	TRBD2	few	TRBJ2-7	CASRSLAGGIYEQYF	TGTGCCAGCAGAAGTCTAGCGGGAGGGATTTACGAGCAGTACTTC
TRBV29-1	.	.	TRBJ1-1	CSVDRNTEAFF	TGCAGCGTTGACAGGAACACTGAAGCTTTCTTT
TRBV29-1	.	few	TRBJ1-1	CSAGQLNTEAFF	TGCAGCGCCGGACAGTTAAACACTGAAGCTTTCTTT
TRBV10-3	.	.	TRBJ2-5	CAISPTGTTETQYF	TGTGCCATCAGTCCTACCGGGACAACGGAGACCCAGTACTTC
TRBV23-1	TRBD1	.	TRBJ1-2	CASSQTGDGNGYTF	TGCGCCAGCAGTCAGACAGGGGATGGTAATGGCTACACCTTC
TRBV4-2	.	.	TRBJ2-2	CASSQGLPHMTGELFF	TGTGCCAGCAGCCAAGGGCTTCCTCACATGACCGGGGAGCTGTTTTTT
TRBV5-1	TRBD2	.	TRBJ2-3	CASSPSSTSGIMGGTDTQYF	TGCGCCAGCAGCCCTTCCTCAACTAGCGGGATAATGGGCGGGACAGATACGCAGTATTTT
TRBV9	.	.	TRBJ1-5	CASSVGPGAAGQPQHF	TGTGCCAGCAGCGTCGGGCCAGGGGCCGCGGGTCAGCCCCAGCATTTT
TRBV4-1	.	.	TRBJ2-1	CASSQGSVYNEQFF	TGCGCCAGCAGCCAAGGGTCAGTTTACAATGAGCAGTTCTTC
TRBV7-3	.	.	TRBJ2-3	CASSTSTDTQYF	TGTGCCAGCAGCACAAGCACAGATACGCAGTATTTT
TRBV18	TRBD1	.	TRBJ1-6	CASSPRNAGGSGSPLHF	TGTGCCAGCTCACCACGAAACGCAGGGGGCTCAGGGTCACCCCTCCACTTT
TRBV5-6	.	few	TRBJ2-1	CASSPMEGSSYNEQFF	TGTGCCAGCAGCCCTATGGAGGGGAGCTCCTACAATGAGCAGTTCTTC
TRBV4-3	.	.	TRBJ2-7	CASSQVWGPSSYEQYF	TGCGCCAGCAGCCAAGTATGGGGGCCGAGCTCCTACGAGCAGTACTTC
TRBV5-1	TRBD2	.	TRBJ2-7	CASSWRGTSGTGEQYF	TGCGCCAGCAGCTGGAGAGGGACTAGCGGGACGGGGGAGCAGTACTTC
TRBV25-1	.	.	TRBJ2-5	CASSGYGTPYQETQYF	TGTGCCAGCAGTGGGTACGGGACACCGTACCAAGAGACCCAGTACTTC
TRBV27	TRBD2	.	TRBJ2-1	CASSPQAGGRALSLYNEQFF	TGTGCCAGCAGTCCTCAAGCGGGAGGACGCGCGCTCAGTCTATACAATGAGCAGTTCTTC
TRBV6-4	.	medium-sized	TRBJ2-1	CASSDLANNEQFF	TGTGCCAGCAGTGATCTGGCCAACAATGAGCAGTTCTTC
TRBV4-1	.	.	TRBJ2-1	CASSQVASRREQFF	TGCGCCAGCAGCCAAGTCGCGAGCAGGAGGGAGCAGTTCTTC
TRBV19	.	once	TRBJ1-3	CARVREDRMPTYSGNTIYF	TGTGCCAGGGTCCGGGAAGACAGGATGCCCACATACTCTGGAAACACCATATATTTT
TRBV5-1	TRBD2	.	TRBJ2-7	CASSPGAGGTYEQYF	TGCGCCAGCAGCCCGGGGGCGGGAGGGACCTACGAGCAGTACTTC
TRBV27	.	.	TRBJ1-4	CASSLSPEFDNEKLFF	TGTGCCAGCAGTTTATCGCCGGAGTTCGATAATGAAAAACTGTTTTTT
TRBV5-4	TRBD1	.	TRBJ2-7	CASSLDRVHEQYF	TGTGCCAGCAGCTTAGACAGGGTCCACGAGCAGTACTTC
TRBV4-1	.	.	TRBJ1-4	CASSQVGQHNEKLFF	TGCGCCAGCAGCCAAGTAGGACAGCATAATGAAAAACTGTTTTTT
TRBV25-1	.	.	TRBJ2-5	CASSVAGSQETQYF	TGTGCCAGCAGTGTTGCAGGCTCCCAAGAGACCCAGTACTTC
TRBV4-2	TRBD1	.	TRBJ1-1	CASSQEQGDTEAFF	TGTGCCAGCAGCCAAGAGCAGGGGGACACTGAAGCTTTCTTT
TRBV28	TRBD1	.	TRBJ2-7	CASRQGSSYEQYF	TGTGCCAGCCGACAGGGGAGCTCCTACGAGCAGTACTTC
TRBV23-1	.	.	TRBJ2-7	CASSPMGDTEGHEQYF	TGCGCCAGCAGCCCAATGGGGGACACGGAAGGGCACGAGCAGTACTTC
TRBV13	TRBD2	.	TRBJ2-7	CASSLGPGLAGYYEQYF	TGTGCCAGCAGCTTAGGCCCGGGACTAGCGGGATACTACGAGCAGTACTTC
TRBV4-1	TRBD2	.	TRBJ2-5	CASSLNRFSGRRVETQYF	TGCGCCAGCAGCCTTAACAGATTTAGCGGGAGGAGGGTTGAGACCCAGTACTTC
TRBV5-8	.	.	TRBJ2-1	CASRPGAAGNEQFF	TGTGCCAGCAGGCCCGGGGCTGCGGGGAATGAGCAGTTCTTC
TRBV6-5	.	.	TRBJ1-1	CASSYSGRVEAFF	TGTGCCAGCAGTTATTCGGGCAGGGTAGAGGCTTTCTTT
TRBV6-5	.	.	TRBJ1-1	CASSSEQGYAEAFF	TGTGCCAGCAGTTCCGAACAGGGTTATGCTGAAGCTTTCTTT
TRBV7-3	.	.	TRBJ2-5	CASSLNPIYPGRRETQYF	TGTGCCAGCAGCTTAAATCCCATATATCCGGGGAGGAGAGAGACCCAGTACTTC
TRBV5-5	TRBD1	.	TRBJ2-7	CASSLGRGPFYEQYF	TGTGCCAGCAGCTTGGGCAGGGGGCCTTTTTACGAGCAGTACTTC